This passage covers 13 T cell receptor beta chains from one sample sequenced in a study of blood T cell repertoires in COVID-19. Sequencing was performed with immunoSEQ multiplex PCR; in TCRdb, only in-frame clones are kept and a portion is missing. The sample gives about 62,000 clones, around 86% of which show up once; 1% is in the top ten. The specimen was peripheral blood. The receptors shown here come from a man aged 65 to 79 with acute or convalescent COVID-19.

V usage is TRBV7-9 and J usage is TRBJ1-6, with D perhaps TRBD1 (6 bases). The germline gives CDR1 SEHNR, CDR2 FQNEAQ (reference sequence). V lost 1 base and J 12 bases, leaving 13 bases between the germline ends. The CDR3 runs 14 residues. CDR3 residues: CASSLGGQGLPLHF. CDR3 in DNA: TGTGCCAGCAGCTTAGGGGGCCAGGGGTTACCCCTCCACTTT.

CDR3 sequence (DNA): TGTGCCAGCTCACCGAGGCGGGATCCCCCCTACGAGCAGTACTTC. Encoded protein: CASSPRRDPPYEQYF. The chain recombines TRBV18 with TRBJ2-7, with D possibly TRBD2 on 6 matching bases. CDR3 length: 15 residues. Germline CDR1 is KGHSH and CDR2 is LQKENI. Trimming left V 3 bases short and J 2 bases short, with 14 bases between. The full variable domain, completed using reference TRBV18 and TRBJ2-7, is NAGVMQNPRHLVRRRGQEARLRCSPMKGHSHVYWYRQLPEEGLKFMVYLQKENIIDESGMPKERFSAEFPKEGPSILRIQQVVRGDSAAYFCASSPRRDPPYEQYFGPGTRLTVT.

The chain's CDR3 is CASSQTRTAREQYF. In DNA form, the CDR3 reads TGTGCCAGCAGCCAAACAAGGACAGCACGCGAGCAGTACTTC. The V call is TRBV3-1 (or the pseudogene TRBV3-2), the J call TRBJ2-7; possible D gene TRBD1, 6 bases. Trimming took off 2 bases at V and 6 bases at J, with 14 bases between the two ends. The CDR3 totals 14 residues. CDR1 and CDR2 from the germline V gene are LGHDT and YNNKEL (reference sequence).

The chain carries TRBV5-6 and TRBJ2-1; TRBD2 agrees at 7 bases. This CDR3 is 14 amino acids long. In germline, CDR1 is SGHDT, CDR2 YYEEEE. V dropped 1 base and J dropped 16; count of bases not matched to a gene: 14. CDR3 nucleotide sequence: TGTGCCAGCAGCTTGTCACTAGCGAAGGGGATATCCTTCTTC. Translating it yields CASSLSLAKGISFF.

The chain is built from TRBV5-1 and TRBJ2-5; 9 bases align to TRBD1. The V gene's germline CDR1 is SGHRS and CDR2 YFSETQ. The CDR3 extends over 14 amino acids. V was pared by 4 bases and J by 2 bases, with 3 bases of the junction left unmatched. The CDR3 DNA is TGCGCCAGCAGCAGGGACAGGGAGCAAGAGACCCAGTACTTC. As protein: CASSRDREQETQYF.

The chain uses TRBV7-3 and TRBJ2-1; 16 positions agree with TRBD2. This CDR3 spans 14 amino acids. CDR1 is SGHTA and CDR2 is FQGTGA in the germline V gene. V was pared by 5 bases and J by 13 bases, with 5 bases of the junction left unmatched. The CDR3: CASSLGTSGGAQFF. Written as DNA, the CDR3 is TGTGCCAGCAGCCTCGGGACTAGCGGGGGGGCCCAGTTCTTC.

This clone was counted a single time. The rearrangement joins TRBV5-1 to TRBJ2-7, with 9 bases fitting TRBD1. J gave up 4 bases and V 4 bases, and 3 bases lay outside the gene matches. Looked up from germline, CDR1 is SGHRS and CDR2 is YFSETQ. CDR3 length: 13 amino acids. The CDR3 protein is CASSRDRGYEQYF. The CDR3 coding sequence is TGCGCCAGCAGCAGAGACAGGGGGTACGAGCAGTACTTC. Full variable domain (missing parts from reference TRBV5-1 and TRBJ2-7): KAGVTQTPRYLIKTRGQQVTLSCSPISGHRSVSWYQQTPGQGLQFLFEYFSETQRNKGNFPGRFSGRQFSNSRSEMNVSTLELGDSALYLCASSRDRGYEQYFGPGTRLTVT.

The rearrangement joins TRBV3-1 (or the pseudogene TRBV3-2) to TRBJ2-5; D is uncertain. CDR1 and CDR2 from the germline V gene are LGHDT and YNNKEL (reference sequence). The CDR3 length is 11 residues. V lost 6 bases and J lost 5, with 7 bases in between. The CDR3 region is CASRSRETQYF. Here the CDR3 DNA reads TGTGCCAGCAGGTCTCGTGAGACCCAGTACTTC.

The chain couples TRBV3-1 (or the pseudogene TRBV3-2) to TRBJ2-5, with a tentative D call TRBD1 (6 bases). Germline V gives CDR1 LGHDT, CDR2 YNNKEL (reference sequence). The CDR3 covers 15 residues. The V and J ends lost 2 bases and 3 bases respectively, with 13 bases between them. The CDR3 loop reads CASSQTPQGKETQYF. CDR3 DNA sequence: TGTGCCAGCAGCCAAACGCCTCAGGGGAAAGAGACCCAGTACTTC.

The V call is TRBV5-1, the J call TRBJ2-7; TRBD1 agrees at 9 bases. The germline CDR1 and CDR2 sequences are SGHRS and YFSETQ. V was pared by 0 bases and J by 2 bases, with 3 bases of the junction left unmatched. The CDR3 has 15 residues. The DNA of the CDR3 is TGCGCCAGCAGCTTGGCTACAGGGGGCCCCTACGAGCAGTACTTC. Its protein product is CASSLATGGPYEQYF.

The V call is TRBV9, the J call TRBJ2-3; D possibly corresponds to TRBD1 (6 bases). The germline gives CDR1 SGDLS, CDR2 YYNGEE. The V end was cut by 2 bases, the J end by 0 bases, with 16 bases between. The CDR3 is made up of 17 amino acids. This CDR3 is CASSVGRKDRSTDTQYF. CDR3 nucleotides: TGTGCCAGCAGCGTGGGCCGTAAAGACAGGAGCACAGATACGCAGTATTTT.

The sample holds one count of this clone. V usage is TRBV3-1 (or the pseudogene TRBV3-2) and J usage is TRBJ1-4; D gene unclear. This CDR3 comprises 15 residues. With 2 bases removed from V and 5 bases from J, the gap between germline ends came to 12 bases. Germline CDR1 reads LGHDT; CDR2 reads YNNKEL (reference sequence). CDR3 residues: CASSQLRNGNEKLFF. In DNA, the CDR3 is TGTGCCAGCAGCCAACTCAGGAATGGGAATGAAAAACTGTTTTTT.

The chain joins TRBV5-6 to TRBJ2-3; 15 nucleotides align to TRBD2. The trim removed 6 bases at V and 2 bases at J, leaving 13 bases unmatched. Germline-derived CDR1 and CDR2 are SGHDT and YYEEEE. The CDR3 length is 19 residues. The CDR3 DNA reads TGTGCCAGCACCTTAGGATTGGGACTAGCGGGAGGTGACACAGATACGCAGTATTTT. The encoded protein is CASTLGLGLAGGDTDTQYF.